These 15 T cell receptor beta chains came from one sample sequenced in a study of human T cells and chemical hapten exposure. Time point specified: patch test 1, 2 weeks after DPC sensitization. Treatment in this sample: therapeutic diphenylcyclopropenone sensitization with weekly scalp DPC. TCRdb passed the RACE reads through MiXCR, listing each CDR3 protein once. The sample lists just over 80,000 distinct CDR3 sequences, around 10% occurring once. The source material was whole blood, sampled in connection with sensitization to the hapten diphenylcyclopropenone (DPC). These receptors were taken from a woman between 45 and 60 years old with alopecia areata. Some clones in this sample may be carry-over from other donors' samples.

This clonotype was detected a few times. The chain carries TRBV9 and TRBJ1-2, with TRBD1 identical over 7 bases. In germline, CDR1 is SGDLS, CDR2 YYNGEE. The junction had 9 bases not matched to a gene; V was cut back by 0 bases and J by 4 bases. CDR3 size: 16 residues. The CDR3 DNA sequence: TGTGCCAGCAGCGTAGAAGCGAGGGGGCTTGGCTATGGCTACACCTTC. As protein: CASSVEARGLGYGYTF.

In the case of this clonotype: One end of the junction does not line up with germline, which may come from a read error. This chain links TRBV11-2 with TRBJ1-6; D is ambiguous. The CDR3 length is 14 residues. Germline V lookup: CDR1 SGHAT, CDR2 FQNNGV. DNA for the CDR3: TGTGCCGGCAGCTTTGGTCTAATCAATTCACCCCTCCACTTT. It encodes CAGSFGLINSPLHF.

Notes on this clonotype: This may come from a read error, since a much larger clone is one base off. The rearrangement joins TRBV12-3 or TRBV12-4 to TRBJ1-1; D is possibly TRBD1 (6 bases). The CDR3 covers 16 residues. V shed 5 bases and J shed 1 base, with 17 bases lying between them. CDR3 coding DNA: TGTGCCAGCAGTACACAGGGAACGAACCCGAACACTGAAGCTTTCTTT. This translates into CASSTQGTNPNTEAFF.

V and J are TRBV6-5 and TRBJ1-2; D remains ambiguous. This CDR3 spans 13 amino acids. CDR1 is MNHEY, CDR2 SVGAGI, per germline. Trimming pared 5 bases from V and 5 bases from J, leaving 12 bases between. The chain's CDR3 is CASSPAGRYGYTF. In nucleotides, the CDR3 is TGTGCCAGCAGTCCAGCTGGTCGGTATGGCTACACCTTC.

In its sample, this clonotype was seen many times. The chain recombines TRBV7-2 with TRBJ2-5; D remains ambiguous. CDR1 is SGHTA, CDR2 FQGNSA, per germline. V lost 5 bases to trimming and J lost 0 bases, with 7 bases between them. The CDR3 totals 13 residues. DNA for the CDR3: TGTGCCAGCAGCAGCTCGCACCAAGAGACCCAGTACTTC. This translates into CASSSSHQETQYF.

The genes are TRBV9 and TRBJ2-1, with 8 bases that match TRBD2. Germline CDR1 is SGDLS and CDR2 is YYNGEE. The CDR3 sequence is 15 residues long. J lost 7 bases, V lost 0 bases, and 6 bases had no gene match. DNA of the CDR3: TGTGCCAGCAGCGTAGTCGGCGGGGGGATAAATGAGCAGTTCTTC. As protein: CASSVVGGGINEQFF.

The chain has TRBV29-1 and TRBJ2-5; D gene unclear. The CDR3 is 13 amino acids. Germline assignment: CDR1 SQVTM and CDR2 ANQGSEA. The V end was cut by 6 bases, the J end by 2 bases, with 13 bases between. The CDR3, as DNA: TGCAGCGTGACGCGGCAGGCACAAGAGACCCAGTACTTC. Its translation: CSVTRQAQETQYF.

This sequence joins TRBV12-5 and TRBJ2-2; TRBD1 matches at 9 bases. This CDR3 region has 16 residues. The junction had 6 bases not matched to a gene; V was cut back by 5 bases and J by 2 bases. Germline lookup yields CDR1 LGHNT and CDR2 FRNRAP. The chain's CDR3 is CASGARDRANTGELFF. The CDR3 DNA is TGTGCTAGTGGTGCCAGGGACAGGGCAAACACCGGGGAGCTGTTTTTT.

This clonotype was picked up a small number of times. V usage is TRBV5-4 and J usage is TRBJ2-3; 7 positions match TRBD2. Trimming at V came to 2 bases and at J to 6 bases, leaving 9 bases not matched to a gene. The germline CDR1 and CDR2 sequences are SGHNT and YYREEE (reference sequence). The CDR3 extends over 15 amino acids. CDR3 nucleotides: TGTGCCAGCAGCTTACGACGGGGGGTTCAGGATACGCAGTATTTT. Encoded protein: CASSLRRGVQDTQYF.

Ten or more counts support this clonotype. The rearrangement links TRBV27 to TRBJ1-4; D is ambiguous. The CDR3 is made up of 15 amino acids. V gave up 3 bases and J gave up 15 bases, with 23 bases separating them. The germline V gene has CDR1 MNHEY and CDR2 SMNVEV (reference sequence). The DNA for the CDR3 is TGTGCCAGCAGTTTTAGCCGTGGGCAGAGCTCAATCTTGTTTTTT. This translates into CASSFSRGQSSILFF.

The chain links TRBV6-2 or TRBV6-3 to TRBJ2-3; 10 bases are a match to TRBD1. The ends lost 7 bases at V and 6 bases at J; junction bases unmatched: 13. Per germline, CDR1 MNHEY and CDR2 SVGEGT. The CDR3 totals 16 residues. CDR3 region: CASTPTGTGVGDTQYF. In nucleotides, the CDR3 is TGTGCCAGCACCCCTACCGGGACAGGGGTCGGGGATACGCAGTATTTT.

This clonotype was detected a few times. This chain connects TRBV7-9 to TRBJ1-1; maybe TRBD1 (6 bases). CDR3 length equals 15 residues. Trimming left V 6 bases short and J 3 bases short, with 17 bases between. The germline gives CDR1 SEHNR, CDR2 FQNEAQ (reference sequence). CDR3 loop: CASRHGQTRYTEAFF. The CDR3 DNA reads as TGTGCCAGCAGACATGGACAGACGAGGTACACTGAAGCTTTCTTT.

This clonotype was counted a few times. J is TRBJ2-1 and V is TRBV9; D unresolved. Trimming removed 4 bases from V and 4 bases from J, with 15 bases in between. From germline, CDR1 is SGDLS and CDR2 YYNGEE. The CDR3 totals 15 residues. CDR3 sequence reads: CASSPGLSWYNEQFF. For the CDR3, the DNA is TGTGCCAGCAGCCCGGGCCTAAGTTGGTACAATGAGCAGTTCTTC.

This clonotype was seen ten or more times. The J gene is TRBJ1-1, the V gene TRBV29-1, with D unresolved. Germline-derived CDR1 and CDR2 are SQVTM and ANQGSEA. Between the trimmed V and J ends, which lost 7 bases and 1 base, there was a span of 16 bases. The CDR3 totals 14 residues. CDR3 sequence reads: CSGASHPSNTEAFF. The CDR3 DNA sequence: TGCAGCGGAGCCTCGCACCCCTCGAACACTGAAGCTTTCTTT.

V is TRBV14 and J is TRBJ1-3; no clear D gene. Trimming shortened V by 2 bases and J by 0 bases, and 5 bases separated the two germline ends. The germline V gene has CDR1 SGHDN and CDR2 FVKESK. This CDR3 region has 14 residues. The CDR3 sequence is CASSQSSSGNTIYF. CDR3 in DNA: TGTGCCAGCAGCCAAAGCAGCTCTGGAAACACCATATATTTT.